The next 14 T cell receptor beta chains were all read from a single sample in a study of PD-1 blockade in classical Hodgkin lymphoma. Method: immunoSEQ multiplex PCR; TCRdb's copy keeps in-frame clones and lacks some. This sample has approximately 35,000 clones, with 85% to 90% found just once. As for time point: newly diagnosed, previously untreated cHL patient sample. Starting with thawed PBMCs, CD4+ T cells were purified by magnetic negative selection. Source material: CD4+ T cells from blood. Every receptor here comes from a human donor with classical Hodgkin lymphoma.

V gene TRBV7-8 combines with J gene TRBJ1-4; possible D gene TRBD1, 5 bases. The germline CDR1 and CDR2 sequences are SGHVS and FQNEAQ. The CDR3 length is 14 residues. V lost 5 bases and J 9 bases, leaving 16 bases between the germline ends. DNA for the CDR3: TGTGCCAGCAGCCCTGGGACGCCCTCTCAAAAACTGTTTTTT. Amino acid sequence: CASSPGTPSQKLFF.

The rearrangement links TRBV5-1 to TRBJ1-6, with TRBD1 matching over 8 bases. Trimming at V came to 4 bases and at J to 3 bases, leaving 3 bases not matched to a gene. The CDR3 sequence is 15 residues long. The germline V gene has CDR1 SGHRS and CDR2 YFSETQ. This chain's CDR3 is CASSGDRIYNSPLHF. CDR3 nucleotide sequence: TGCGCCAGCAGCGGGGACAGGATCTATAATTCACCCCTCCACTTT.

The chain employs TRBV27 and TRBJ1-2, with D uncertain. CDR1 and CDR2 from the germline V gene are MNHEY and SMNVEV (reference sequence). Trimming removed 2 bases at V and 4 bases at J, with 20 bases between. This CDR3 has 17 amino acids. This chain's CDR3 is CASSLKPQAAYLYGYTF. In DNA form, the CDR3 reads TGTGCCAGCAGTTTAAAGCCGCAGGCCGCTTACCTCTATGGCTACACCTTC.

V usage is TRBV6-1 and J usage is TRBJ2-7; D is possibly TRBD1 (5 bases). CDR1 MNHNS and CDR2 SASEGT come from the germline V gene. V lost 8 bases and J lost 1, with 15 bases in between. The length of the CDR3 is 14 residues. In nucleotides, the CDR3 is TGTGCCAGCGTCGATGACAGCCGGTCCTACGAGCAGTACTTC. This translates into CASVDDSRSYEQYF.

J is TRBJ2-7 and V is TRBV6-1; D is uncertain. CDR1 is MNHNS and CDR2 is SASEGT in the germline V gene. The CDR3 has 15 residues. Trimming cost V 2 bases and J 1 base, with 12 bases left between them. CDR3: CASSEMSALSYEQYF. CDR3 nucleotides: TGTGCCAGCAGTGAAATGTCCGCCCTGTCCTACGAGCAGTACTTC.

This clone was counted between two and nine times. The J gene is TRBJ2-2, the V gene TRBV5-1, with 7 bases matching TRBD2. V lost 1 base and J lost 3; bases outside the gene matches: 3. The CDR3 runs to 15 residues. Germline V lookup: CDR1 SGHRS, CDR2 YFSETQ. Here the CDR3 reads CASSLPRGDTGELFF. DNA of the CDR3: TGCGCCAGCAGCTTGCCCCGGGGGGACACCGGGGAGCTGTTTTTT.

This sequence joins TRBV5-4 and TRBJ2-7; TRBD1 aligns across 7 bases. V was pared by 0 bases and J by 5 bases, with 8 bases of the junction left unmatched. Germline V gene sequence: CDR1 SGHNT, CDR2 YYREEE (reference sequence). The CDR3 has 15 residues. The CDR3 DNA follows: TGTGCCAGCAGCTTGGGGAGCAGGGGGAGAAACGAGCAGTACTTC. This sequence encodes CASSLGSRGRNEQYF.

V is TRBV27 and J is TRBJ1-1; 8 nucleotides match TRBD1. The CDR3 is 13 residues long. Germline CDR1 is MNHEY and CDR2 is SMNVEV (reference sequence). The V and J ends lost 5 bases and 10 bases, in that order; junction bases with no gene match: 9. The CDR3 loop reads CASSPGDRLGAFF. The CDR3 coding sequence is TGTGCCAGCAGTCCGGGGGACAGGCTGGGAGCTTTCTTT.

The chain has TRBV6-5 and TRBJ2-7, with D tentatively TRBD1 (5 bases). The germline V gene has CDR1 MNHEY and CDR2 SVGAGI. The CDR3 runs to 15 residues. V was shortened by 0 bases and J by 6 bases, with 15 bases between the two germline ends. The CDR3 is CASSYSWQGQGEQYF. CDR3 DNA sequence: TGTGCCAGCAGTTACTCTTGGCAGGGCCAGGGCGAGCAGTACTTC.

The chain joins TRBV7-8 to TRBJ1-1; TRBD1 might be the D (5 bases). The ends were cut back, 0 bases at V and 0 bases at J, with 8 bases in the middle. The CDR3 runs to 15 residues. The germline V gene encodes CDR1 SGHVS and CDR2 FQNEAQ. Here the CDR3 reads CASSLALGVNTEAFF. In DNA form, the CDR3 reads TGTGCCAGCAGCTTAGCGCTGGGGGTGAACACTGAAGCTTTCTTT. Complete variable domain (other parts from reference TRBV7-8 and TRBJ1-1): GAGVSQSPRYKVAKRGQDVALRCDPISGHVSLFWYQQALGQGPEFLTYFQNEAQLDKSGLPSDRFFAERPEGSVSTLKIQRTQQEDSAVYLCASSLALGVNTEAFFGQGTRLTVV.

V is TRBV19 and J is TRBJ1-1; no firm D call. Germline values: CDR1 LNHDA, CDR2 SQIVND (reference sequence). The CDR3 runs 13 residues. V shed 7 bases and J shed 4 bases, with 13 bases lying between them. CDR3 bases: TGTGCCAGTAAGTGGAGGGTGGGCACTGAAGCTTTCTTT. This sequence encodes CASKWRVGTEAFF.

The rearrangement joins TRBV18 to TRBJ2-2; D is possibly TRBD1 (5 bases). V was clipped by 0 bases and J by 8 bases, with 16 bases between them. The germline V gene encodes CDR1 KGHSH and CDR2 LQKENI. The CDR3 contains 16 residues. The CDR3 sequence: CASSPPPGNKRGELFF. The DNA for the CDR3 is TGTGCCAGCTCACCACCCCCAGGGAATAAAAGGGGGGAGCTGTTTTTT.

The V and J genes are TRBV5-6 and TRBJ1-2, with D uncertain. Germline assignment: CDR1 SGHDT and CDR2 YYEEEE. V was clipped by 2 bases and J by 8 bases, with 16 bases between them. This CDR3 comprises 14 residues. CDR3 nucleotide sequence: TGTGCCAGCAGCTTTGATCGGACCGCCGGGGGCTACACCTTC. Translation: CASSFDRTAGGYTF.

V gene TRBV7-2 combines with J gene TRBJ1-6, with D unresolved. The CDR3 contains 14 residues. V lost 3 bases, J lost 3 bases, and 6 bases lay in between. Germline values: CDR1 SGHTA, CDR2 FQGNSA. In DNA form, the CDR3 reads TGTGCCAGCAGCTTCCCCGGCTATAATTCACCCCTCCACTTT. As protein: CASSFPGYNSPLHF.